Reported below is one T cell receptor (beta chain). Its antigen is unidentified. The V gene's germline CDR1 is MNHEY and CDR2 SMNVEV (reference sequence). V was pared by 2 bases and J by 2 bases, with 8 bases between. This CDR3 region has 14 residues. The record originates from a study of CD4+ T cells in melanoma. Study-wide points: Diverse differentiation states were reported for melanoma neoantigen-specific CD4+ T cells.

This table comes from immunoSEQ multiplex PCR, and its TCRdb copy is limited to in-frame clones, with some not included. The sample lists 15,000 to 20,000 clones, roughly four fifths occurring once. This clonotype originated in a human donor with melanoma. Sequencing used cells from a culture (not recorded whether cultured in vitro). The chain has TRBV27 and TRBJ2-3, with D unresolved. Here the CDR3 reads CASSLGQLTDTQYF. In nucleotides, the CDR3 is TGTGCCAGCAGTTTAGGGCAACTCACAGATACGCAGTATTTT.